The sequence of this T cell receptor (beta chain) was determined in a study of vaccination and CD4 T cells after COVID-19. In the study overall: Six males and four females, two Hispanic, made up the convalescents. The stimulus for the cells was overlapping spike peptides derived from SARS-CoV-2, HCoV-NL63, HCoV-OC43 and HCoV-229E.

This sample's treatment: roughly ten-day PBMC culture with coronavirus spike peptide pools or control peptides (ViraFEST assay). ViraFEST sequenced TCRs after peptide-pool expansion of antigen-specific T cells. The CDR3 is 14 residues long. V lost 3 bases and J lost 9, with 16 bases in between. Cultured CD4+ T cells had their DNA profiled by the Oncomine TCR Beta short-read assay. TCRdb fed the PCR reads into MiXCR, producing one record per CDR3 protein. Of about 22,000 distinct CDR3 sequences in the sample, 32% were seen once. This clonotype showed up just a few times. Its target is unknown. This clonotype was sampled from a human donor with COVID-19. The chain is built from TRBV12-3 or TRBV12-4 and TRBJ2-3; D is possibly TRBD1 or TRBD2 (7 bases each). The specimen sequenced was cultured CD4+ T cells from blood. The CDR3 sequence is CASSLPGGQRTQYF. CDR3 DNA sequence: TGTGCCAGCAGTTTGCCGGGGGGACAGAGAACGCAGTATTTT.